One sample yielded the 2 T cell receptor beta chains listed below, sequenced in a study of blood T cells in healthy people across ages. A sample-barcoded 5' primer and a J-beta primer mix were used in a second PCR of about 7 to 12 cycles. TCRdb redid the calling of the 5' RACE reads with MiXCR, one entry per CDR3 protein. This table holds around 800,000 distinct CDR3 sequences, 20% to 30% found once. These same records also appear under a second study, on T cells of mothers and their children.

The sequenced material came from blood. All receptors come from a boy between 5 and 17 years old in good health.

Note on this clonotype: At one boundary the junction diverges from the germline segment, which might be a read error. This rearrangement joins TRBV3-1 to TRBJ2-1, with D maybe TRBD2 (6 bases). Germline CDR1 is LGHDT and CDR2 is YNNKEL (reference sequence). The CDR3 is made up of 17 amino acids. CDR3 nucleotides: TGTACCAGCAGCCAACTAGCACGGGCTCCTCTCTACAATGAGCAGTTCTTC. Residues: CTSSQLARAPLYNEQFF.

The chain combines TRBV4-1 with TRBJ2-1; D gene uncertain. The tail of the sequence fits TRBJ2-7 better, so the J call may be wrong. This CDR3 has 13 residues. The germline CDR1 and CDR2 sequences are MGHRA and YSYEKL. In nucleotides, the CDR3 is TGCGCCAGCAGCCAAGAAGGTCCCCTGGAGCAGTACTTC. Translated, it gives CASSQEGPLEQYF.